The 30 T cell receptor beta chains in this list originate from one sample, sequenced in a study of T cell responses to AZD1222 COVID-19 vaccine. Repertoires were generated with immunoSEQ multiplex PCR, while TCRdb's copy carries only in-frame clones and drops some. The data hold 70,000 to 75,000 clones, with 87% observed a single time. The sample here was peripheral blood, taken 28 days after the second AZD1222 dose. These receptors were collected from an adult who received the AZD1222 COVID-19 vaccine.

The chain recombines TRBV7-2 with TRBJ1-4, with D hard to call. The ends were cut back, 5 bases at V and 0 bases at J, with 10 bases in the middle. The CDR3 is 15 amino acids. The V gene's germline CDR1 is SGHTA and CDR2 FQGNSA. In DNA form, the CDR3 reads TGTGCCAGCAGCCCCGGGCCGGCAACTAATGAAAAACTGTTTTTT. Protein sequence: CASSPGPATNEKLFF.

V and J are TRBV2 and TRBJ2-7; 8 nucleotides line up with TRBD1. CDR1 is SNHLY and CDR2 is FYNNEI in the germline V gene. The CDR3 covers 13 residues. The ends lost 6 bases at V and 3 bases at J; junction bases unmatched: 4. The CDR3 DNA follows: TGTGCCAGCAGGCTCGACAGGGGCTACGAGCAGTACTTC. Encoded protein: CASRLDRGYEQYF.

Only a few counts were recorded for this clone. The chain has TRBV18 and TRBJ2-1; no clear D. CDR1 and CDR2 (germline): KGHSH, LQKENI. The CDR3 runs 17 residues. V was cut by 1 base and J by 3 bases, with 16 bases left in between. CDR3 loop: CASSPRSLANIYNEQFF. The CDR3 DNA is TGTGCCAGCTCACCACGCTCGCTGGCGAATATCTACAATGAGCAGTTCTTC. The full variable domain, completed using reference TRBV18 and TRBJ2-1, is NAGVMQNPRHLVRRRGQEARLRCSPMKGHSHVYWYRQLPEEGLKFMVYLQKENIIDESGMPKERFSAEFPKEGPSILRIQQVVRGDSAAYFCASSPRSLANIYNEQFFGPGTRLTVL.

This chain connects TRBV2 to TRBJ2-1, with D hard to call. Trimming left V 3 bases short and J 0 bases short, with 15 bases between. The CDR3 totals 17 residues. CDR1 SNHLY and CDR2 FYNNEI come from the germline V gene. The CDR3 DNA reads TGTGCCAGCAGTGACCTAGTTAGACAAAGCTCCTACAATGAGCAGTTCTTC. Translated: CASSDLVRQSSYNEQFF.

J is TRBJ2-3 and V is TRBV2; D is unresolved. Germline V lookup: CDR1 SNHLY, CDR2 FYNNEI. The CDR3 contains 15 residues. V was clipped by 6 bases and J by 0 bases, with 13 bases between them. As DNA, the CDR3 is TGTGCCAGCAGGGGGAACTCCGCTAGCACAGATACGCAGTATTTT. It encodes CASRGNSASTDTQYF.

This clone appeared a few times. The CDR3 sequence is CASSSRDNPPGVAFF. In DNA, the CDR3 is TGTGCCAGCAGCTCCCGGGACAATCCGCCGGGGGTGGCTTTCTTT. The V call is TRBV11-3, the J call TRBJ1-1; possibly TRBD1 for D (6 bases). This CDR3 is built from 15 residues. The germline gives CDR1 SGHNT, CDR2 YENEEA. Trimming took 4 bases from V and 11 from J, leaving 23 bases between them.

The chain recombines TRBV6-5 with TRBJ1-2; TRBD1 might be the D (6 bases). CDR1 is MNHEY, CDR2 SVGAGI, per germline. The CDR3 is made up of 15 amino acids. The V and J ends lost 4 bases and 4 bases respectively, with 16 bases between them. The CDR3 DNA reads TGTGCCAGCAGTTTCCTCCATGGAGGGGGCTATGGCTACACCTTC. The encoded protein is CASSFLHGGGYGYTF.

This clone has a single count. The chain combines TRBV13 with TRBJ1-3; D not certain. Germline V gene lookup returns CDR1 PRHDT and CDR2 FYEKMQ (reference sequence). The CDR3 sequence is 15 residues long. V dropped 4 bases and J dropped 4 bases, with 14 bases sitting between them. The CDR3 loop reads CASSSPTHSGNTIYF. The DNA of the CDR3 is TGTGCCAGCAGCTCCCCGACACACTCGGGAAACACCATATATTTT.

This clone was recorded only once. This chain uses TRBV30 with TRBJ2-5, with no clear D. There are 14 residues in the CDR3. The ends were cut back, 0 bases at V and 1 base at J, with 9 bases in the middle. CDR1 and CDR2 from the germline V gene are GTSNPN and SVGIG (reference sequence). The CDR3 bases are TGTGCCTGGAGTGTGTACAGAAGCCAAGAGACCCAGTACTTC. Encoded protein: CAWSVYRSQETQYF.

The rearrangement uses TRBV19 and TRBJ2-6; no clear D. Trimming removed 4 bases from V and 4 bases from J, with 8 bases in between. From germline, CDR1 is LNHDA and CDR2 SQIVND (reference sequence). There are 14 residues in the CDR3. The CDR3 bases are TGTGCCAGTAGTAGAGGATCCGGGGCCAACGTCCTGACTTTC. The encoded protein is CASSRGSGANVLTF.

The CDR3 is CASGSRGTDTQYF. The CDR3 DNA follows: TGTGCCAGCGGTTCTCGGGGTACAGATACGCAGTATTTT. The V and J genes are TRBV4-2 and TRBJ2-3, with D perhaps matching TRBD2 (5 bases). Germline V gene data show CDR1 as LGHNA and CDR2 as YNFKEQ. Deletions cut 8 bases from V and 3 bases from J, with 12 bases between. The CDR3 loop spans 13 amino acids.

J is TRBJ2-7 and V is TRBV5-4; D unclear. Germline-derived CDR1 and CDR2 are SGHNT and YYREEE (reference sequence). CDR3 length: 15 amino acids. V was clipped by 2 bases and J by 0 bases, with 12 bases between them. The CDR3: CASSLAETFSYEQYF. In nucleotides, the CDR3 is TGTGCCAGCAGCTTAGCCGAAACTTTCTCCTACGAGCAGTACTTC.

The J gene is TRBJ2-6, the V gene TRBV6-2 or TRBV6-3; 11 bases line up with TRBD2. The CDR3 loop spans 21 amino acids. In germline, CDR1 is MNHEY, CDR2 SVGEGT. Trimming at V came to 1 base and at J to 0 bases, leaving 11 bases not matched to a gene. CDR3 coding DNA: TGTGCCAGCAGTTACTGGTTGAGAGGACTAGCGGGCGACTCTGGGGCCAACGTCCTGACTTTC. It encodes CASSYWLRGLAGDSGANVLTF.

V usage is TRBV11-1 and J usage is TRBJ1-2; no reliable D call. Looked up from germline, CDR1 is SGHAT and CDR2 is FQDESV (reference sequence). The CDR3 has 13 residues. V shed 4 bases and J shed 3 bases, with 9 bases lying between them. In DNA, the CDR3 is TGTGCCAGCAGCTACGAGGAATACTATGGCTACACCTTC. It translates to CASSYEEYYGYTF.

In DNA, the CDR3 is TGCGCCAGCAGCTTAACCCACAGGGAGGCTGAAGCTTTCTTT. Its protein product is CASSLTHREAEAFF. The rearrangement links TRBV5-1 to TRBJ1-1; D might be TRBD1 (6 bases). Per germline, CDR1 SGHRS and CDR2 YFSETQ. The CDR3 totals 14 residues. V shed 2 bases and J shed 6 bases, with 14 bases lying between them.

The rearrangement links TRBV6-1 to TRBJ1-6, with D unclear. Germline V gene sequence: CDR1 MNHNS, CDR2 SASEGT. V lost 0 bases to trimming and J lost 4 bases, with 7 bases between them. This CDR3 contains 15 residues. CDR3 region: CASSEAGSYNSPLHF. The CDR3 DNA is TGTGCCAGCAGTGAAGCCGGGTCTTATAATTCACCCCTCCACTTT.

The chain joins TRBV4-3 to TRBJ1-5, with a possible D match to TRBD1 (5 bases). Per the germline V gene, CDR1 is LGHNA and CDR2 is YSLEER. The CDR3 covers 14 residues. Between the trimmed V and J ends, which lost 4 bases and 6 bases, there was a span of 13 bases. CDR3 loop: CASSPGMGGQPQHF. For the CDR3, the DNA is TGCGCCAGCAGCCCGGGGATGGGGGGTCAGCCCCAGCATTTT.

The chain is built from TRBV7-3 and TRBJ2-5, with D possibly matching TRBD2 (7 bases). Between the trimmed V and J ends, which lost 6 bases and 4 bases, there was a span of 12 bases. The germline V gene has CDR1 SGHTA and CDR2 FQGTGA. This CDR3 spans 13 amino acids. This CDR3 reads CASSEGGPETQYF. The DNA for the CDR3 is TGTGCCAGCAGTGAGGGGGGGCCAGAGACCCAGTACTTC.

The chain recombines TRBV5-1 with TRBJ2-1; perhaps TRBD1 as D (5 bases). Germline loops: CDR1 SGHRS, CDR2 YFSETQ. The CDR3 is 12 residues long. Trimming took 6 bases from V and 6 from J, leaving 10 bases between them. CDR3 in DNA: TGCGCCAGCAACAGGCAGGGCAATGAGCAGTTCTTC. Encoded protein: CASNRQGNEQFF.

This chain joins TRBV19 and TRBJ2-5, with a weak D call TRBD1 (6 bases). CDR1 and CDR2 (germline): LNHDA, SQIVND (reference sequence). The CDR3 is 15 amino acids. V was shortened by 0 bases and J by 5 bases, with 13 bases between the two germline ends. The CDR3 nucleotides are TGTGCCAGTAGTATAGACGTCAGGGGTAGGGAGACCCAGTACTTC. Its protein product is CASSIDVRGRETQYF.

The chain couples TRBV7-3 to TRBJ1-1; D is unclear. The V and J ends lost 2 bases and 1 base respectively, with 5 bases between them. The germline V gene has CDR1 SGHTA and CDR2 FQGTGA. CDR3 size: 13 residues. CDR3 residues: CASSLSSNTEAFF. The CDR3 nucleotides read TGTGCCAGCAGCTTATCTTCGAACACTGAAGCTTTCTTT. The full variable domain, its missing parts supplied by reference TRBV7-3 and TRBJ1-1, is GAGVSQTPSNKVTEKGKYVELRCDPISGHTALYWYRQSLGQGPEFLIYFQGTGAADDSGLPNDRFFAVRPEGSVSTLKIQRTERGDSAVYLCASSLSSNTEAFFGQGTRLTVV.

The chain carries TRBV19 and TRBJ1-2; the D is unclear. Germline V gene sequence: CDR1 LNHDA, CDR2 SQIVND (reference sequence). This CDR3 comprises 14 residues. The V end was cut by 3 bases, the J end by 6 bases, with 14 bases between. The CDR3: CASSMGRARNGYTF. The CDR3 bases are TGTGCCAGTAGTATGGGTAGGGCGAGGAATGGCTACACCTTC. Variable domain in full (rest from reference TRBV19 and TRBJ1-2): DGGITQSPKYLFRKEGQNVTLSCEQNLNHDAMYWYRQDPGQGLRLIYYSQIVNDFQKGDIAEGYSVSREKKESFPLTVTSAQKNPTAFYLCASSMGRARNGYTFGSGTRLTVV.

This clone appeared a few times. The rearrangement uses TRBV2 and TRBJ2-7, with 10 bases fitting TRBD1. Unmatched junction bases numbered 3, after V lost 7 bases and J lost 0 bases. Germline V lookup: CDR1 SNHLY, CDR2 FYNNEI. This CDR3 comprises 14 residues. CDR3 amino acids: CASTRTGGSYEQYF. The CDR3 DNA reads as TGTGCCAGCACGAGGACAGGGGGCTCCTACGAGCAGTACTTC.

J is TRBJ2-2 and V is TRBV9, with D unclear. CDR3 size: 19 residues. Germline-derived CDR1 and CDR2 are SGDLS and YYNGEE. V shed 3 bases and J shed 4 bases, with 25 bases lying between them. The chain's CDR3 is CASSALEELGGTLTGELFF. CDR3 sequence (DNA): TGTGCCAGCAGCGCCCTAGAGGAGCTGGGCGGAACGCTCACCGGGGAGCTGTTTTTT.

This clone was recorded only once. The rearrangement joins TRBV27 to TRBJ1-2; 9 nucleotides agree with TRBD1. This CDR3 is built from 15 residues. The germline V gene encodes CDR1 MNHEY and CDR2 SMNVEV (reference sequence). J was trimmed by 4 bases and V by 5 bases; bases with no gene match: 8. The CDR3, as DNA: TGTGCCAGCAGTCCGCGGACAGGGGCCCTCTATGGCTACACCTTC. It encodes CASSPRTGALYGYTF.

The CDR3 loop is CASSEAFLTKGEQYF. DNA for the CDR3: TGTGCCAGCAGTGAAGCTTTTTTGACGAAGGGCGAGCAGTACTTC. J is TRBJ2-7 and V is TRBV6-1; D not certain. The CDR3 sequence is 15 residues long. Trimming took 0 bases from V and 6 from J, leaving 15 bases between them. Germline V lookup: CDR1 MNHNS, CDR2 SASEGT.

This chain connects TRBV7-6 to TRBJ1-5; the D gene is possibly TRBD1 (5 bases). In germline, CDR1 is SGHVS, CDR2 FNYEAQ. The CDR3 contains 14 residues. With 0 bases removed from V and 6 bases from J, the gap between germline ends came to 9 bases. The CDR3 reads CASSLAGDGQPQHF. The CDR3 bases are TGTGCCAGCAGCTTAGCAGGGGACGGTCAGCCCCAGCATTTT. Supplemented by reference TRBV7-6 and TRBJ1-5, the full variable domain reads GAGVSQSPRYKVTKRGQDVALRCDPISGHVSLYWYRQALGQGPEFLTYFNYEAQQDKSGLPNDRFSAERPEGSISTLTIQRTEQRDSAMYRCASSLAGDGQPQHFGDGTRLSIL.

In its sample, this clone was seen once. The gene calls are TRBV2 and TRBJ1-4; maybe TRBD1 (5 bases). V gave up 6 bases and J gave up 8 bases, with 19 bases separating them. CDR3 size: 15 residues. CDR1 is SNHLY, CDR2 FYNNEI, per germline. CDR3 protein: CASRDTGLSVEKLFF. CDR3 DNA: TGTGCCAGCAGGGATACGGGACTTTCGGTGGAAAAACTGTTTTTT.

The J gene is TRBJ1-1, the V gene TRBV11-1; tentatively, D is TRBD1 (5 bases). CDR3 length: 16 residues. Germline V CDR1 and CDR2: SGHAT, FQDESV (reference sequence). V was cut by 5 bases and J by 1 base, with 17 bases left in between. The CDR3 DNA follows: TGTGCCAGCAGCAAGGGACCCCGCGGGGGGAACACTGAAGCTTTCTTT. Encoded protein: CASSKGPRGGNTEAFF.

Details on this clone: The conserved phenylalanine or tryptophan normally closing the CDR3 is absent here, so this likely arose from a read error. The DNA is omitted, as the CDR3 cannot be located on it reliably, and the CDR3 follows TCRdb's listing. V gene TRBV6-1 combines with J gene TRBJ1-4; TRBD1 is the table's D call, not checked against the DNA. The CDR3 length equals 11 residues, ends included. Per the germline V gene, CDR1 is MNHNS and CDR2 is SASEGT. CDR3 loop: CASSEDSQLQI.